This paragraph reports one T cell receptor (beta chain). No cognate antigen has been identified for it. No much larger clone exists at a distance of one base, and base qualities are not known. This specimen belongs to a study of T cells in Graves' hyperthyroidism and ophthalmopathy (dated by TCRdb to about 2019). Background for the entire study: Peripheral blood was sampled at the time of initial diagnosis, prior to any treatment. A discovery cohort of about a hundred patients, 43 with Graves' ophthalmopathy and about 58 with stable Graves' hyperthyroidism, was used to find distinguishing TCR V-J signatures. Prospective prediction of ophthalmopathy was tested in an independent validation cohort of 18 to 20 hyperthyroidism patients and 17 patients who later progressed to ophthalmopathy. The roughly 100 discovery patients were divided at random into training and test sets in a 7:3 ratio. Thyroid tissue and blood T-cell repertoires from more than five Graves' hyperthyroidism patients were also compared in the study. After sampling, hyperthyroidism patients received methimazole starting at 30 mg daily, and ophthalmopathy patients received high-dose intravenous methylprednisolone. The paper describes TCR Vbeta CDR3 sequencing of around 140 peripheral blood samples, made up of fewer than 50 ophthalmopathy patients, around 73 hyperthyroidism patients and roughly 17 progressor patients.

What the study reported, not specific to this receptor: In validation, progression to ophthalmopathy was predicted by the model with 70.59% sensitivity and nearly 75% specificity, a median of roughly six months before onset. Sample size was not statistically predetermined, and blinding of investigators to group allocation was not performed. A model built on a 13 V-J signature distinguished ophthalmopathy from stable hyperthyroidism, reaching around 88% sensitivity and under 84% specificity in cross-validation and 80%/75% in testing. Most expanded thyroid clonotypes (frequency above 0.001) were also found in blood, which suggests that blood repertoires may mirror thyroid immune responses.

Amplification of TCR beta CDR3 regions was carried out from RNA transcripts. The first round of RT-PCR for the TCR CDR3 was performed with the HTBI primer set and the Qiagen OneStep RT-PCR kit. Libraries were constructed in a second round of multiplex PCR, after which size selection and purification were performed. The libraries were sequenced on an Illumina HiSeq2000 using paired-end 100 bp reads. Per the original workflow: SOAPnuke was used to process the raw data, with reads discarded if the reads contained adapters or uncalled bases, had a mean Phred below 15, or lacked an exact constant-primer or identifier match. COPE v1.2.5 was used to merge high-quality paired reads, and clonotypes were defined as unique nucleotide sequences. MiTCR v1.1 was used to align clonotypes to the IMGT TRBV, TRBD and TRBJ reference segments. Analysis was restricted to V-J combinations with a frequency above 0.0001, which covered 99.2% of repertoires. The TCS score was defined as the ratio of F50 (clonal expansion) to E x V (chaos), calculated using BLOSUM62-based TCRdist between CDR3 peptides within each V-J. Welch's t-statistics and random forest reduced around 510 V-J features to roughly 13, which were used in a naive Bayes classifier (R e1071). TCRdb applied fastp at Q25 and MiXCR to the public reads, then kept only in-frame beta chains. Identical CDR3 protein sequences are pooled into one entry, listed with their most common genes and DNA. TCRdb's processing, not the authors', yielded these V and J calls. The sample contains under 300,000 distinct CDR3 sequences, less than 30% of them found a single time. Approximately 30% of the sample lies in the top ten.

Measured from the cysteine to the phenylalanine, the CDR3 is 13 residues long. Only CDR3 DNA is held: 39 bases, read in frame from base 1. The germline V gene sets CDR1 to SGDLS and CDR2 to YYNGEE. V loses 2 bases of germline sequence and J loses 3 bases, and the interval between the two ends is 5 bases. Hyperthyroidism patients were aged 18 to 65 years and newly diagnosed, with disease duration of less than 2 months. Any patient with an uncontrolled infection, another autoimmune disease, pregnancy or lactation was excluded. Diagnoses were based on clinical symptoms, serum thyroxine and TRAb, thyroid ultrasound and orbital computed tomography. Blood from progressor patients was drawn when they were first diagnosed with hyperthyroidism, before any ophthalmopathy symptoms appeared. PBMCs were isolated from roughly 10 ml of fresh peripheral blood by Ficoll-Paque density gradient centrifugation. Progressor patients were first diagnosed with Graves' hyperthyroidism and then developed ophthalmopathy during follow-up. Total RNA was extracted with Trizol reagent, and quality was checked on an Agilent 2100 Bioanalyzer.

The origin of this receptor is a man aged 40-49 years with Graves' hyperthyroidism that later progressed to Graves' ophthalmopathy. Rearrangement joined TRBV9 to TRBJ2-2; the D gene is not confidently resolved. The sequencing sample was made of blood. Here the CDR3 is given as CASSVFDTGELFF. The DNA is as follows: TGTGCCAGCAGCGTGTTCGACACCGGGGAGCTGTTTTTT.